This T cell receptor (beta chain) derives from a study of shared clonotypes between healthy human individuals. Using immunoSEQ multiplex PCR, the repertoire was profiled, and TCRdb retains in-frame clones only, with some absent. The sample gives some 2.1 million clones, 90% to 95% of which show up once; 1.5% to 2% is in the top ten. Positive CCR7 selection of CD45RO-negative cells yielded the naive CD8 cells, and terminally differentiated effector memory CD45RA+ cells were excluded. Concerning this clone itself: Its antigen is as yet unknown. Other nucleotide sequences from this sample produce the same CDR3.

Study conclusions and caveats: Naive subsets generally had larger estimated richness than memory subsets. The diversity represented, both genetic and in exposure history, was limited by few donors. The rarefaction results pointed to incomplete sorted-subset sequencing despite large depth.

Germline values: CDR1 SGDLS, CDR2 YYNGEE. V lost 0 bases and J 6 bases, leaving 7 bases between the germline ends. This CDR3 spans 13 amino acids. Sequencing input: naive CD8+ T cells from PBMCs. The receptor's source is a man younger than 35 in good health. Some clones in this sample may be carry-over from other donors' samples. The chain joins TRBV9 to TRBJ2-1; TRBD1 might be the D (6 bases). CDR3: CASSVVQGNEQFF. The CDR3 DNA reads as TGTGCCAGCAGCGTAGTACAGGGCAATGAGCAGTTCTTC.